This T cell receptor (beta chain) is from a study of blood T cell repertoires in COVID-19. The wider study: Material from acute and convalescent COVID-19 was sourced from the United States, Italy and Spain.

V gave up 2 bases and J gave up 4 bases, with 13 bases separating them. From germline, CDR1 is SGHDT and CDR2 YYEEEE. The CDR3 is 15 residues long. Data came from immunoSEQ multiplex PCR; TCRdb stores just in-frame clones and leaves some out. The table records 150,000 to 200,000 clones, roughly 87% of them present only once. The receptor comes from a human donor with acute COVID-19. The donor label of this sample is uncertain. Sequences were obtained from PBMCs or T cells enriched from blood (not recorded which). J is TRBJ2-1 and V is TRBV5-6; tentative D call: TRBD2 (6 bases). The CDR3 here is CASSLAVADYNEQFF. DNA of the CDR3: TGTGCCAGCAGCTTAGCGGTAGCGGATTACAATGAGCAGTTCTTC.